This T cell receptor beta chain derives from a study of PD-L1 blockade in urothelial cancer. At the level of the study: Typically, measured as a median, blood samples had approximately 130,000 T cells. Findings and caveats of the study: By 3 weeks, tumor-associated blood clones had expanded more in durable-benefit patients.

The CDR3 contains 16 residues. Looked up from germline, CDR1 is SGHRS and CDR2 is YFSETQ. Trimming cost V 0 bases and J 3 bases; bases outside gene matches: 2. TCRdb's copy holds only in-frame clones and misses some; the assay was immunoSEQ multiplex PCR. The table lists tens of thousands of clones, approximately 78% of them singletons, with around 1.5% in the top ten. The time point denotes: pretreatment peripheral blood. A total of 1 to 8 samples per patient were collected pretreatment and on-treatment. To note about this clone: Its antigen is not known.

This specimen was PBMCs, taken around atezolizumab (anti-PD-L1) treatment. The rearrangement links TRBV5-1 to TRBJ2-1; TRBD2 aligns across 11 bases. The receptor's source is a man in his forties or fifties with urothelial cancer. DNA of the CDR3: TGCGCCAGCAGCTTGGGCGGGACTAGCGGCTACAATGAGCAGTTCTTC. Protein: CASSLGGTSGYNEQFF.